This TCR beta chain appears in the sequencing data of a study of T cell responses to AZD1222 COVID-19 vaccine (dated by TCRdb to 2020 to 2023). Background for the entire study: A total of 230 to 250 trial participants underwent TCR sequencing, of whom about 200 had received two doses of AZD1222 and around 25 had received two doses of the MenACWY control vaccine. Enrollment into the trials was organized by age into subgroups of 18-55, 56-69 and 70-plus years, and those subgroups contained approximately 160, 26 and 62 TCR-sequenced participants, respectively. What the work shows at the level of the full study, not this receptor alone: Spike-specific TCR breadth and depth rose significantly after two AZD1222 doses compared with day 0 and with MenACWY recipients. Participants were mostly white British and included more females than males, and it was suggested by the authors that clonal diversity may have been underestimated. The vaccine-associated CD4 TCRs covered the entire spike protein, and the dominant responses fell in regions 160-218 and 743-854. Conclusions about previously exposed vaccinees are limited, since just 5 or 6 AZD1222 recipients were seropositive for SARS-CoV-2 at baseline. Because no samples from the day 14 peak response were available, repertoires could be characterized only after the peak T cell response. Nearly half of unique spike-specific TCRs reportedly recognized epitopes outside regions mutated in the B.1.351 and B.1.1.7 variants. In the small 56-69-year group, the increase in depth fell short of significance, most likely because of low power.

The CDR3 regions of human TCRbeta chains were analyzed by immunosequencing. As for the authors' bioinformatics: TCRs in the repertoires were compared against a reference library of SARS-CoV-2-specific TCRs that had been generated with the MIRA antigen-specificity platform. Breadth meant the fraction of unique TCRs that were SARS-CoV-2-associated, whereas depth meant the fraction of total T cells that were SARS-CoV-2-associated. Using the MIRA data, every spike-specific TCR was mapped to the spike region that the TCR reacted to and assigned to either a CD4 or a CD8 class. Log10-transformed breadth and depth values were compared by one-way ANOVA with Sidak's multiple comparisons tests. This immuneACCESS table, as held by TCRdb, lists in-frame sequences with V and J called but not all clones. Of the missing ones, under half trace to an unresolved V gene in checked studies; the others have no known cause. That table supplies the V and J calls and clone size; D and trimming were determined from the DNA. The sample table records approximately 80,000 clones; approximately 85% of these occur just once. Around 3.7% of the sample is taken by the ten largest.

The table lists this clone with a few counts. It lacks a known antigen. No base-level quality is on record; no much larger clone is a single base apart. The time point label, as the study defines it: about 28 days (+/-7) after the second vaccine dose. AZD1222 recipients with second doses at about 4 weeks or about 12 weeks were pooled, because spike-specific TCR depth and breadth did not differ between schedules. Samples from vaccinated people were obtained from the UK trials COV001 and COV002, which included a single-blind randomized controlled phase 2/3 trial of AZD1222 (ChAdOx1 nCoV-19) in healthy adults. For TCRbeta chain sequencing, PBMC samples were collected from trial participants at day 0 and at day 28 after the second dose. The CDR3 covers 13 residues, taking in both the cysteine and the phenylalanine. Only the CDR3 portion is preserved as DNA: 39 bases, with reading frame beginning at the first base. Via the germline V gene, CDR1 is SQVTM and CDR2 ANQGSEA. The junction carries 10 bases between V and J, which are trimmed by 4 bases and 3 bases respectively.

This sequence was found in an adult who received the AZD1222 COVID-19 vaccine. The rearrangement combines TRBV29-1 with TRBJ1-5, with no reliable assignment of the D segment. Specimen: peripheral blood, collected 28 days after the second AZD1222 dose. The CDR3 amino acid sequence is: CSVASGYNQPQHF. The DNA is as follows: TGCAGCGTTGCGTCAGGATACAATCAGCCCCAGCATTTT.